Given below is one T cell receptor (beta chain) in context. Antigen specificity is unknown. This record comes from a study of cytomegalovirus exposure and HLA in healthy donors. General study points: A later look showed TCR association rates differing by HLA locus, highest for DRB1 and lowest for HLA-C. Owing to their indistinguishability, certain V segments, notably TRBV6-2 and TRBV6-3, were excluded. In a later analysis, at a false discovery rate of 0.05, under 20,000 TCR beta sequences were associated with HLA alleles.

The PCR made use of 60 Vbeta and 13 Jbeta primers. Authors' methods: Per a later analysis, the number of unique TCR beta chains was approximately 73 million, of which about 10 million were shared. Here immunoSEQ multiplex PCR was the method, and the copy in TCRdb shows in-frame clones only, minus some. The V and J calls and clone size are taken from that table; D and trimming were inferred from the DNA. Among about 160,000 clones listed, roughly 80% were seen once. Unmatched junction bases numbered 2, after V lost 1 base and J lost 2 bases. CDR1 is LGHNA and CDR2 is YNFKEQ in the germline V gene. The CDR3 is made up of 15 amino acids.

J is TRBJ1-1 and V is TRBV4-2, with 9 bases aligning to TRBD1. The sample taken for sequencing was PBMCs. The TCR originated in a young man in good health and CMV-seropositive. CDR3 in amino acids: CASSQGGQGNTEAFF. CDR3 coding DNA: TGTGCCAGCAGCCAAGGGGGACAGGGAAACACTGAAGCTTTCTTT.